Here is one TCR beta chain with its context. This record comes from a study of blood T cell repertoires in COVID-19. About the research overall: The United States, Italy and Spain were the sources of the acute and convalescent COVID-19 samples. Sources were T cells, B-cell-depleted T cells, or PBMCs; the material itself was cDNA or gDNA.

Per the study methods: It was from reference gene primer amplification that nucleated cell counts were estimated. TCRdb keeps only in-frame clones here, not all; method: immunoSEQ multiplex PCR. V, J and clone size are taken as reported in that table, and D and trimming were inferred from the DNA itself. This sample has about 180,000 clones, with about nine tenths found just once. The CDR3 sequence is 15 residues long. CDR1 GTSNPN and CDR2 SVGIG come from the germline V gene (reference sequence). J lost 4 bases, V lost 1 base, and 8 bases had no gene match. The sequence was collected from a woman aged 25 to 39 with acute or convalescent COVID-19. The sequenced material came from peripheral blood. The V call is TRBV30, the J call TRBJ2-5; 8 bases are a match to TRBD1. CDR3 bases: TGTGCCTGGAGTGACGGACAGGGCGAGCGAGAGACCCAGTACTTC. Protein product: CAWSDGQGERETQYF.